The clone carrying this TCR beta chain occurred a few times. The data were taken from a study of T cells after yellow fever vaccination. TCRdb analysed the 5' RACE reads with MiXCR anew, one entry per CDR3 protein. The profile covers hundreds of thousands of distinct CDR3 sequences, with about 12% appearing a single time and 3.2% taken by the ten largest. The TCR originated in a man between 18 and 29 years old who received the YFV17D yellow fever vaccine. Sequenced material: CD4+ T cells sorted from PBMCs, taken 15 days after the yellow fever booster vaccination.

Here the CDR3 DNA reads TGTGCCACCAGTGACCCAATTCTGGGCTACACCTTC. This gives the protein CATSDPILGYTF. V and J are TRBV24-1 and TRBJ1-2; no reliable D call. With 4 bases removed from V and 8 bases from J, the gap between germline ends came to 10 bases. The CDR3 spans 12 residues. The germline gives CDR1 KGHDR, CDR2 SFDVKD.